The 14 T cell receptor beta chains below were found in one sample sequenced in a study of T-cell reconstitution after alpha-beta-depleted transplantation in children. Unique molecular identifiers were built into the TCRbeta library. Via MiXCR, TCRdb re-called the PCR reads, giving one row per CDR3 protein. The sample carries roughly 500,000 distinct CDR3 sequences, around a third recorded once. The specimen was PBMCs from the stem cell graft donor, collected from the stem cell graft. These receptors were obtained from a human donor who donated a stem cell graft to a child with aplastic anemia.

The genes are TRBV6-5 and TRBJ1-3; D not resolved. Germline V gene lookup returns CDR1 MNHEY and CDR2 SVGAGI. Trimming shortened V by 2 bases and J by 4 bases, and 6 bases separated the two germline ends. The CDR3 extends over 13 amino acids. The CDR3 reads CASSYRMGNTIYF. The CDR3 DNA sequence: TGTGCCAGCAGTTACAGGATGGGAAACACCATATATTTT.

This chain joins TRBV20-1 and TRBJ2-3; possible D gene TRBD1, 6 bases. This CDR3 has 14 residues. V shed 5 bases and J shed 5 bases, with 17 bases lying between them. Germline V gene sequence: CDR1 DFQATT, CDR2 SNEGSKA (reference sequence). CDR3 loop: CSAVPGAPKDTQYF. CDR3 in DNA: TGCAGTGCTGTACCAGGGGCCCCGAAAGATACGCAGTATTTT.

J is TRBJ2-1 and V is TRBV5-6, with D possibly TRBD2 on 6 matching bases. Trimming removed 0 bases from V and 6 bases from J, with 10 bases in between. The CDR3 is 14 residues long. The germline gives CDR1 SGHDT, CDR2 YYEEEE. CDR3 sequence (DNA): TGTGCCAGCAGCTTGGCCGGGAGTTCCAATGAGCAGTTCTTC. Its protein product is CASSLAGSSNEQFF. Using reference TRBV5-6 and TRBJ2-1 for the parts outside the CDR3, the full variable domain is DAGVTQSPTHLIKTRGQQVTLRCSPKSGHDTVSWYQQALGQGPQFIFQYYEEEERQRGNFPDRFSGHQFPNYSSELNVNALLLGDSALYLCASSLAGSSNEQFFGPGTRLTVL.

The chain employs TRBV6-2 or TRBV6-3 and TRBJ1-4; 9 nucleotides line up with TRBD1. The ends lost 6 bases at V and 8 bases at J; junction bases unmatched: 13. The CDR3 length is 16 residues. Looked up from germline, CDR1 is MNHEY and CDR2 is SVGEGT. The CDR3 nucleotides are TGTGCCAGCAGCCCACACACCGGACAGGGGAACGAAAAACTGTTTTTT. Its translation: CASSPHTGQGNEKLFF.

The chain couples TRBV6-1 to TRBJ1-5; perhaps TRBD1 as D (6 bases). V gave up 9 bases and J gave up 1 base, with 16 bases separating them. Germline V gene data show CDR1 as MNHNS and CDR2 as SASEGT. This CDR3 comprises 15 residues. CDR3: CASSDRPMSNQPQHF. Here the CDR3 DNA reads TGTGCCAGTTCGGACAGACCTATGAGCAATCAGCCCCAGCATTTT.

The chain joins TRBV6-5 to TRBJ2-7; TRBD2 is a possible D gene (6 bases). The CDR3 is 15 amino acids. The V end lost 2 bases, the J end lost 2 bases, and 13 bases lay between the germline ends. Germline V gene lookup returns CDR1 MNHEY and CDR2 SVGAGI. The CDR3 DNA reads as TGTGCCAGCAGTTACCGGGAGAAGGGTGCCTACGAGCAGTACTTC. It translates to CASSYREKGAYEQYF.

A few counts support this clonotype. The chain uses TRBV29-1 and TRBJ1-2, with TRBD1 as a possible D gene (5 bases). This CDR3 region has 13 residues. Trimming took 6 bases from V and 3 from J, leaving 14 bases between them. Per germline, CDR1 SQVTM and CDR2 ANQGSEA. The CDR3 sequence is CSVKRGLDYGYTF. The CDR3 DNA reads TGCAGCGTCAAGAGGGGTCTTGACTATGGCTACACCTTC.

There are a few counts of this clonotype. The CDR3 loop is CSVDVRNQETQYF. CDR3 DNA: TGCAGCGTTGATGTCAGAAACCAAGAGACCCAGTACTTC. V and J are TRBV29-1 and TRBJ2-5; D gene unclear. This CDR3 contains 13 residues. Germline CDR1 SQVTM, CDR2 ANQGSEA. Between the trimmed V and J ends, which lost 3 bases and 0 bases, there was a span of 8 bases.

This clonotype has just a few counts. The chain joins TRBV12-3 or TRBV12-4 to TRBJ2-5, with 7 bases aligning to TRBD2. This CDR3 region has 19 residues. V gave up 3 bases and J gave up 7 bases; unmatched junction bases: 23. The CDR3 loop is CASSFFPPGGSEVMGTQYF. In DNA form, the CDR3 reads TGTGCCAGCAGTTTCTTTCCACCGGGAGGTTCGGAGGTTATGGGGACCCAGTACTTC.

As regards this clonotype: A much larger clone lies a single base off, so this may be a read error. The chain joins TRBV25-1 to TRBJ2-1; 7 positions match TRBD2. Germline assignment: CDR1 MGHDK and CDR2 SYGVNS. V shed 1 base and J 3 bases; nucleotides not matched to a gene: 0. This CDR3 comprises 14 residues. The CDR3 loop reads CASSESGGYNEQFF. The CDR3, as DNA: TGTGCCAGCAGTGAATCGGGAGGCTACAATGAGCAGTTCTTC.

This clonotype showed up just a few times. The CDR3 coding sequence is TGCGCCAGCAGCCAAGATTTATCTAGCGGGCATCTCGCGGACGAGCAGTTCTTC. Translated: CASSQDLSSGHLADEQFF. V usage is TRBV4-3 and J usage is TRBJ2-1; 8 nucleotides line up with TRBD2. The CDR3 length is 18 residues. V lost 0 bases, J lost 10 bases, and 17 bases stayed unmatched. In germline, CDR1 is LGHNA, CDR2 YSLEER.

CDR3 DNA sequence: TGTGCCACCAGTGATATCGGGGTCGATGGCTACACCTTC. It is translated as CATSDIGVDGYTF. J is TRBJ1-2 and V is TRBV24-1; D is uncertain. Germline CDR1 and CDR2: KGHDR and SFDVKD. Trimming left V 3 bases short and J 6 bases short, with 10 bases between. The CDR3 has 13 amino acids.

The rearrangement links TRBV15 to TRBJ2-3; 7 bases match TRBD2. The CDR3 totals 15 residues. Germline CDR1 reads LNHNV; CDR2 reads YYDKDF (reference sequence). V shed 0 bases and J 2 bases; nucleotides not matched to a gene: 2. CDR3 sequence (DNA): TGTGCCACCAGCAGAGATCAGCGGGACACAGATACGCAGTATTTT. Translating it yields CATSRDQRDTDTQYF.

This clonotype was seen more than once but under ten times. The V call is TRBV12-3 or TRBV12-4, the J call TRBJ2-5; 11 positions agree with TRBD2. CDR3 size: 14 residues. V dropped 6 bases and J dropped 3; count of bases not matched to a gene: 3. CDR3 bases: TGTGCCAGCAGCTTACTAGCGGGAGAAGAGACCCAGTACTTC. Its protein product is CASSLLAGEETQYF.